A single sample gave rise to the 9 T cell receptor beta chains below, sequenced in a study of human T cells and chemical hapten exposure (dated by TCRdb to about 2021). The label giving this sample's time point can be read as: patch test 1, 2 weeks after DPC sensitization. What this sample's treatment or condition label stands for: therapeutic diphenylcyclopropenone sensitization with weekly scalp DPC. Preparation of the library involved RACE. The instrument given in TCRdb is NextSeq 500. TCRdb applied fastp at Q25 and MiXCR to the public reads, then kept only in-frame beta chains. Every distinct CDR3 protein forms one entry, paired with its most common genes and DNA. The sample profile shows tens of thousands of distinct CDR3 sequences; 10% of them were found once. The biggest ten clones account for 2.2% of the sample. The sequencing used whole blood, collected in connection with sensitization to the hapten diphenylcyclopropenone (DPC). The receptors shown here come from a man aged 35-49 years with alopecia areata. Some clones in this sample may be carry-over from other donors' samples.

V and J are TRBV6-2 or TRBV6-3 and TRBJ2-5; D remains unclear. The CDR3 runs to 14 residues. V lost 1 base, J lost 2 bases, and 8 bases lay in between. Germline V gene lookup returns CDR1 MNHEY and CDR2 SVGEGT. The DNA for the CDR3 is TGTGCCAGCAGTTACTGGGTCAGGCAAGAGACCCAGTACTTC. Translation gives CASSYWVRQETQYF.

This chain links TRBV6-4 with TRBJ2-7; 7 nucleotides align to TRBD1. This CDR3 is built from 16 residues. V shed 5 bases and J 10 bases; nucleotides not matched to a gene: 20. Germline loops: CDR1 MRHNA, CDR2 SNTAGT. CDR3 in amino acids: CASSNTPSCRDRIQYF. The CDR3 nucleotides are TGTGCCAGCAGTAATACCCCGTCCTGTCGGGACAGAATACAGTACTTC.

V is TRBV20-1 and J is TRBJ2-5; 7 bases align to TRBD1. J lost 4 bases, V lost 3 bases, and 2 bases had no gene match. In germline, CDR1 is DFQATT, CDR2 SNEGSKA (reference sequence). CDR3 length equals 12 residues. CDR3 residues: CSARTGRETQYF. The CDR3 DNA reads TGCAGTGCTAGGACAGGGAGAGAGACCCAGTACTTC.

CDR3 in amino acids: CASSPARGEGGANVLTF. Here the CDR3 DNA reads TGTGCCAGCAGTCCGGCGCGGGGGGAAGGTGGGGCCAACGTCCTGACTTTC. The V gene is TRBV12-3 or TRBV12-4, the J gene TRBJ2-6; 8 positions agree with TRBD2. The CDR3 consists of 17 residues. Losses at the gene ends were 5 bases for V and 3 bases for J; bases not matched to a gene: 9.

By share, this clonotype ranks as medium-sized. This sequence joins TRBV20-1 and TRBJ2-7, with TRBD1 matching over 9 bases. Germline CDR1 and CDR2: DFQATT and SNEGSKA (reference sequence). The CDR3 length is 14 residues. J gave up 2 bases and V 7 bases, and 9 bases lay outside the gene matches. The CDR3 spells CSVDPGQGTYEQYF. The CDR3 DNA sequence: TGCAGTGTTGACCCGGGACAGGGCACCTACGAGCAGTACTTC.

This clonotype occurred a few times. The V call is TRBV27, the J call TRBJ2-2; tentatively, D is TRBD2 (5 bases). The germline gives CDR1 MNHEY, CDR2 SMNVEV (reference sequence). This CDR3 has 18 amino acids. The V and J ends lost 2 bases and 0 bases respectively, with 16 bases between them. CDR3: CASSLTWPGTTNTGELFF. The CDR3 DNA sequence: TGTGCCAGCAGTTTAACATGGCCGGGAACTACGAACACCGGGGAGCTGTTTTTT.

This clonotype was observed at least ten times. DNA for the CDR3: TGTGCCAGCAGCCCTACTGGGGGGAATCAGCCCCAGCATTTT. Encoded protein: CASSPTGGNQPQHF. V usage is TRBV7-2 and J usage is TRBJ1-5, with D possibly TRBD1 on 5 matching bases. Germline V gene lookup returns CDR1 SGHTA and CDR2 FQGNSA. CDR3 length: 14 residues. The V end was cut by 5 bases, the J end by 4 bases, with 12 bases between.

This clonotype was seen only a few times. The rearrangement links TRBV6-2 or TRBV6-3 to TRBJ2-1; D unresolved. From germline, CDR1 is MNHEY and CDR2 SVGEGT. V lost 0 bases and J lost 6, with 6 bases in between. The CDR3 runs 13 residues. The CDR3 DNA reads TGTGCCAGCAGTTACTCGAAGGGCAATGAGCAGTTCTTC. Protein sequence: CASSYSKGNEQFF.

V usage is TRBV30 and J usage is TRBJ2-3; the D gene is possibly TRBD1 (5 bases). V dropped 0 bases and J dropped 1 base, with 14 bases sitting between them. Germline V lookup: CDR1 GTSNPN, CDR2 SVGIG (reference sequence). CDR3 length: 16 amino acids. The CDR3 nucleotides are TGTGCCTGGAGTGTAGATGGGGCTGTCGGCACAGATACGCAGTATTTT. The encoded protein is CAWSVDGAVGTDTQYF.